This TCR beta chain was recorded in a study of memory CD8 T cells in hepatitis C reinfection. About the research overall: After reinfection, a couple of primary-infection resolvers became chronically infected. Between 12 and 24 weeks after reinfection detection, late samples were drawn.

The CDR3 extends over 18 amino acids. Germline-derived CDR1 and CDR2 are KGHSH and LQKENI. V was clipped by 2 bases and J by 2 bases; unmatched bases: 9. The time point denotes: late/post reinfection, 12 to 24 weeks after detection. Sorted cells were sequenced directly ex vivo without any in vitro expansion. Donors were people who inject drugs in the Montreal HEPCO cohort. Control naive CD8 T cells came from a couple of donors at all three reinfection time points. Using immunoSEQ multiplex PCR, the repertoire was profiled, and TCRdb retains in-frame clones only, with some absent. The table includes about 50,000 clones, 80% to 90% detected once.

The clonotype was recovered from a young man with hepatitis C virus infection. The genes are TRBV18 and TRBJ2-2; 9 bases align to TRBD1. Sequencing was done on a sample of naive CD8+ T cells sorted from blood. CDR3 sequence reads: CASSPTPGQGLNTGELFF. CDR3 nucleotides: TGTGCCAGCTCACCAACTCCGGGACAGGGCTTAAACACCGGGGAGCTGTTTTTT.